Sequencing of this TCR beta chain was carried out in a study of cytomegalovirus exposure and HLA in healthy donors. General observations from the study: The number of N-insertions in an Asian-associated ancestry cluster was reportedly below the approximately 700-donor mean in a later analysis.

Comment on this clone: Its target is unknown.

Trimming at V came to 1 base and at J to 2 bases, leaving 2 bases not matched to a gene. CDR3 length: 14 amino acids. Germline CDR1 and CDR2: LNHNV and YYDKDF (reference sequence). The PCR made use of 60 Vbeta and 13 Jbeta primers. Measured with immunoSEQ multiplex PCR; TCRdb has only the in-frame clones, and not every one. The sample includes approximately 100,000 clones, roughly 85% seen only once; the top ten take about 3.8%. There were likely unrecorded immune exposures, though donors were nominally healthy when sampled. The rearrangement joins TRBV15 to TRBJ2-7; 7 bases map to TRBD1. Specimen: PBMCs. This receptor was obtained from a man younger than 45 in good health and CMV-seronegative. As DNA, the CDR3 is TGTGCCACCAGCAGAGTCGGGACAGCCTACGAGCAGTACTTC. Protein: CATSRVGTAYEQYF. The whole variable domain, remainder taken from reference TRBV15 and TRBJ2-7, is DAMVIQNPRYQVTQFGKPVTLSCSQTLNHNVMYWYQQKSSQAPKLLFHYYDKDFNNEADTPDNFQSRRPNTSFCFLDIRSPGLGDTAMYLCATSRVGTAYEQYFGPGTRLTVT.